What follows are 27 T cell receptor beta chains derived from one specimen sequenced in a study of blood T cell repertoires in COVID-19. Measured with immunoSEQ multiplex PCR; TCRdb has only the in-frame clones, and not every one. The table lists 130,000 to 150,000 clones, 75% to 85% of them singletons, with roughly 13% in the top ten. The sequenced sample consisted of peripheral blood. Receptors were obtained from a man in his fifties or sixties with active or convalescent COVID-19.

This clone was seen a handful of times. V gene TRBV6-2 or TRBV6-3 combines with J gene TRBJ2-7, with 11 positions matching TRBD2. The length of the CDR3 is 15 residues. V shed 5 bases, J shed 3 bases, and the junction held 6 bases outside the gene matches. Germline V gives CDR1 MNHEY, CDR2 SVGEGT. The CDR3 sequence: CASSKGTSGIYEQYF. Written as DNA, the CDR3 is TGTGCCAGCAGTAAAGGGACTAGCGGCATCTACGAGCAGTACTTC.

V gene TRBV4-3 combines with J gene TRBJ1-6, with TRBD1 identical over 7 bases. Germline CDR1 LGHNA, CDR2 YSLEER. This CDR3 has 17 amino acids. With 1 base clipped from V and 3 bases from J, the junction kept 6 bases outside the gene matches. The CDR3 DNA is TGCGCCAGCAGCCAAGGCGCAGGGGGAGTCTATAATTCACCCCTCCACTTT. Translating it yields CASSQGAGGVYNSPLHF.

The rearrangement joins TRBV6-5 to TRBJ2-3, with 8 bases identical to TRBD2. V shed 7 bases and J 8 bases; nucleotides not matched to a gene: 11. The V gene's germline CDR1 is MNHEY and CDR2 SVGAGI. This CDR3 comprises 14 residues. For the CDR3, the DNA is TGTGCCAGCACCCAGGCGGGGGGCGAGAGTACGCAGTATTTT. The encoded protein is CASTQAGGESTQYF.

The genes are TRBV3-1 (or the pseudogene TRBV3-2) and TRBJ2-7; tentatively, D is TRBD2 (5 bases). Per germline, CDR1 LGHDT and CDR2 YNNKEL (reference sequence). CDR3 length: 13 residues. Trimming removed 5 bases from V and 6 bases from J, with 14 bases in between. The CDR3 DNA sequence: TGTGCCAGCAGCGCTCGGGGTAGAGGCGAGCAGTACTTC. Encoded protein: CASSARGRGEQYF.

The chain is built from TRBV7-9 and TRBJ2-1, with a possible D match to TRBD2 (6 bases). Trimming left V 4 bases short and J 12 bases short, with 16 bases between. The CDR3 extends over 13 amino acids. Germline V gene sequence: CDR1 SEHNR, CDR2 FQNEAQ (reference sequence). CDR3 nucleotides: TGTGCCAGCAGCTCGGGGGTAGGGACGGTGCAGTTCTTC. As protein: CASSSGVGTVQFF.

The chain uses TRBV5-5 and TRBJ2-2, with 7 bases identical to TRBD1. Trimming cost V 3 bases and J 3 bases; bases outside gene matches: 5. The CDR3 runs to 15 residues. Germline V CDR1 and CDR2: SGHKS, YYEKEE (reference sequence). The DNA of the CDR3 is TGTGCCAGCAGCTCCCAGGGGGTCTACACCGGGGAGCTGTTTTTT. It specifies CASSSQGVYTGELFF.

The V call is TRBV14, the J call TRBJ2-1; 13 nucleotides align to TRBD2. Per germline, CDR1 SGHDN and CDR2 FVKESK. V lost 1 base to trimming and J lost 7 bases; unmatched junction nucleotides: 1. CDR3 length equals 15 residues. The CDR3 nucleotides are TGTGCCAGCAGCCAAGGGGGACTAGCGGGAAATGAGCAGTTCTTC. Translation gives CASSQGGLAGNEQFF.

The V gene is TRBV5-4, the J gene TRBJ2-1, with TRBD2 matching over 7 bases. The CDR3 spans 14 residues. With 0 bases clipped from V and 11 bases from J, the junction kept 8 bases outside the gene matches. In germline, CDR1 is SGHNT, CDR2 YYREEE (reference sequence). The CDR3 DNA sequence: TGTGCCAGCAGCTTGGCCGGTTCTAGCGGTAAGCAGTTCTTC. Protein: CASSLAGSSGKQFF.

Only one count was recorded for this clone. CDR3 residues: CASSITYTGNQPQHF. CDR3 bases: TGTGCCAGCAGTATTACGTATACGGGCAATCAGCCCCAGCATTTT. The chain joins TRBV6-5 to TRBJ1-5; D gene uncertain. The CDR3 extends over 15 amino acids. Germline V CDR1 and CDR2: MNHEY, SVGAGI. V was trimmed by 5 bases and J by 2 bases, leaving 13 bases between them.

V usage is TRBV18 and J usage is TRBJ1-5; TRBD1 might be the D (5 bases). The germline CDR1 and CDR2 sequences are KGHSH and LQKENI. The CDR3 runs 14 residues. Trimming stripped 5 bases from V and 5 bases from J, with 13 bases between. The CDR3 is CASSRDRNYQPQHF. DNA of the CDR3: TGTGCCAGCTCAAGAGACAGAAACTATCAGCCCCAGCATTTT.

The CDR3 bases are TGTGCCAGCAGCTCGGGAGCTGGGGCCAACGTCCTGACTTTC. Protein: CASSSGAGANVLTF. The chain couples TRBV7-9 to TRBJ2-6; a weak D match, TRBD2 (6 bases). The ends were cut back, 4 bases at V and 2 bases at J, with 6 bases in the middle. Germline values: CDR1 SEHNR, CDR2 FQNEAQ (reference sequence). The CDR3 extends over 14 amino acids.

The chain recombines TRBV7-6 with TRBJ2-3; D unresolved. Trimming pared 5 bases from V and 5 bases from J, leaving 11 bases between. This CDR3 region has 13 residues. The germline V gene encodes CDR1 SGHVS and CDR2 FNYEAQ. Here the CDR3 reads CASSLILRDTQYF. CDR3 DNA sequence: TGTGCCAGCAGCCTTATATTGCGAGATACGCAGTATTTT.

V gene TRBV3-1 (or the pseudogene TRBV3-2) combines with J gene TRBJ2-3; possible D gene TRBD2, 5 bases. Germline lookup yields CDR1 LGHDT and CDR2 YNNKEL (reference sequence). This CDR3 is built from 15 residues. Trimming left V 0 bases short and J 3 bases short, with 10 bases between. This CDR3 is CASSQDTSITDTQYF. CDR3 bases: TGTGCCAGCAGCCAAGATACTAGTATTACAGATACGCAGTATTTT.

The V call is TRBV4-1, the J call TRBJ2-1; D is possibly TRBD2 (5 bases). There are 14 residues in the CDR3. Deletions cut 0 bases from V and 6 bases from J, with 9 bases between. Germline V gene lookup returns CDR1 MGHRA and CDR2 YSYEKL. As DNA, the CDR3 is TGCGCCAGCAGCCAAGATCCGGGGTCCAATGAGCAGTTCTTC. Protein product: CASSQDPGSNEQFF.

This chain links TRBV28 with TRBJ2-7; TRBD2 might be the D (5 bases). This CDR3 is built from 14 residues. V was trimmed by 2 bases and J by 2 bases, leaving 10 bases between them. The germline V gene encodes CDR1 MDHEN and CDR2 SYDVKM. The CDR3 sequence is CASSLLRGAYEQYF. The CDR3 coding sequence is TGTGCCAGCAGTTTACTCCGGGGTGCCTACGAGCAGTACTTC.

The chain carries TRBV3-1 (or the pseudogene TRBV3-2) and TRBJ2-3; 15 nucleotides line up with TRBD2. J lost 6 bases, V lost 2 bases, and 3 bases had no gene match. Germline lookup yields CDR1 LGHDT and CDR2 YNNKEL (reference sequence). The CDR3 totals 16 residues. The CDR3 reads CASSQRGLAGGDTQYF. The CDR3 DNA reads TGTGCCAGCAGCCAAAGGGGACTAGCGGGAGGCGATACGCAGTATTTT.

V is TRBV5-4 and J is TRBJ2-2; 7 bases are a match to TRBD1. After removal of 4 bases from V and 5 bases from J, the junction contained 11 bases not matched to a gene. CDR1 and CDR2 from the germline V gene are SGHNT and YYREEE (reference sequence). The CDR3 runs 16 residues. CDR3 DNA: TGTGCCAGCAGCCCCCCGGACAGGCCGGGGACCGGGGAGCTGTTTTTT. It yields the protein CASSPPDRPGTGELFF.

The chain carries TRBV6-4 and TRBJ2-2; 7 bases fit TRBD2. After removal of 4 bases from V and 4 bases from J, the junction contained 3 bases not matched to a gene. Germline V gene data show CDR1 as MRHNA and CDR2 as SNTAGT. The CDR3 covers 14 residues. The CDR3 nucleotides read TGTGCCAGCAGTGCCCAGCGGGGCACCGGGGAGCTGTTTTTT. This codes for CASSAQRGTGELFF.

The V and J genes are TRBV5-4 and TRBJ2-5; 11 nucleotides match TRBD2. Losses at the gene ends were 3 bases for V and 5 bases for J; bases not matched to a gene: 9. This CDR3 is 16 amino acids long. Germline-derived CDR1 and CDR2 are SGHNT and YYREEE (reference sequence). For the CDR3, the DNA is TGTGCCAGCAGCTCCCAGGGGGCTAGCGGGAGGGAGACCCAGTACTTC. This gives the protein CASSSQGASGRETQYF.

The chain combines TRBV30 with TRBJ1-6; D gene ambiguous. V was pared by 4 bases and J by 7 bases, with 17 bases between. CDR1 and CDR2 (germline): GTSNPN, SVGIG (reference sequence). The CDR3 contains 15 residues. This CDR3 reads CAWNRLGDENSPLHF. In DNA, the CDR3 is TGTGCCTGGAACCGCCTCGGGGATGAGAATTCACCCCTCCACTTT.

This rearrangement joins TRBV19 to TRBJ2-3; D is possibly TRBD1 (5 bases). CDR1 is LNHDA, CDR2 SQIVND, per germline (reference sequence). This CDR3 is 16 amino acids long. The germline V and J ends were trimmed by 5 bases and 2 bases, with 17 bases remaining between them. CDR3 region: CASSLRFQGFTDTQYF. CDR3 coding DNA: TGTGCCAGTAGTTTGAGGTTCCAGGGATTCACAGATACGCAGTATTTT.

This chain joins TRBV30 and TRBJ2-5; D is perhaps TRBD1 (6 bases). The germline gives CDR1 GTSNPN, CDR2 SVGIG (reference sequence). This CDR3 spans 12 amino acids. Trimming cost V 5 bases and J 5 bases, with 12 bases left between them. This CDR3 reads CAWATGMETQYF. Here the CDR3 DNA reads TGTGCCTGGGCCACAGGGATGGAGACCCAGTACTTC.

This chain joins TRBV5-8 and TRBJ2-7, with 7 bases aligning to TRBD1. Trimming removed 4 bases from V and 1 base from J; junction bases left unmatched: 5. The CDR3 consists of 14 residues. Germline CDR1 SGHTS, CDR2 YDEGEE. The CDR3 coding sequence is TGTGCCAGCAGCCACAGGGGAATTTCCTACGAGCAGTACTTC. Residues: CASSHRGISYEQYF.

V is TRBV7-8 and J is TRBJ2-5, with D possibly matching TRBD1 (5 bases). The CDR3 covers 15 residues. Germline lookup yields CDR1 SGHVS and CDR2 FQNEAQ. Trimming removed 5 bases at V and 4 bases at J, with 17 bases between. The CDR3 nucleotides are TGTGCCAGCAGCCTCAGGGTTCGGTCTAGAGAGACCCAGTACTTC. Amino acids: CASSLRVRSRETQYF.

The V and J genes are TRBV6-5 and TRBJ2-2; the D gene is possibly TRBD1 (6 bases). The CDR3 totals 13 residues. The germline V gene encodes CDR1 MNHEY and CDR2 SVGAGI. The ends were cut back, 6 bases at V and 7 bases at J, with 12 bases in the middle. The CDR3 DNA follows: TGTGCCAGCAGAGAGAACAGGGTCGGGGAGCTGTTTTTT. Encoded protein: CASRENRVGELFF.

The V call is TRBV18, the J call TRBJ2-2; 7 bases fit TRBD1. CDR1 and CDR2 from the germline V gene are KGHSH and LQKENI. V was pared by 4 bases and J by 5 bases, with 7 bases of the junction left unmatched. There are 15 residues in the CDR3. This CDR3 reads CASSQNRGGTGELFF. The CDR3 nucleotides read TGTGCCAGCTCACAAAACAGGGGCGGAACCGGGGAGCTGTTTTTT.

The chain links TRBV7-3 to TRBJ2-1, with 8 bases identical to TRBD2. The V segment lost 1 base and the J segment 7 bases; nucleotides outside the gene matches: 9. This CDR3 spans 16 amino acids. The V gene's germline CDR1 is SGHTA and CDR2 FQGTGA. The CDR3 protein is CASSLNAGRAGNEQFF. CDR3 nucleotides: TGTGCCAGCAGCTTAAATGCCGGGAGGGCCGGAAATGAGCAGTTCTTC.